This T cell receptor (beta chain) is drawn from a study of blood T cell repertoires in COVID-19. Study information: Some COVID-19 samples were acute and others convalescent; all came from the United States, Italy and Spain. In each case, the material was cDNA or gDNA derived from T cells, B-cell-depleted T cells, or PBMCs.

Profiled with immunoSEQ multiplex PCR; TCRdb holds only in-frame clones, not every one. Of 100,000 to 150,000 clones listed, 80% to 85% are singletons. The V and J ends lost 0 bases and 5 bases respectively, with 8 bases between them. Germline values: CDR1 MNHEY, CDR2 SVGAGI. The CDR3 sequence is 14 residues long. The clonotype originates from a man aged 55 to 70 with acute or convalescent COVID-19. The J gene is TRBJ2-1, the V gene TRBV6-5; TRBD2 is a possible D gene (6 bases). Sequencing was performed on peripheral blood. The CDR3 DNA is TGTGCCAGCAGTTACTCGGGACTTCACAATGAGCAGTTCTTC. This gives the protein CASSYSGLHNEQFF.